This T cell receptor (beta chain) was documented in a study of metastatic and nonmetastatic thyroid tumors. Study background: Repertoires were compared across blood and tumor or nodule tissue from malignant and benign thyroid patients. Whole-study findings and limits: The reported finding was significantly higher TCR beta diversity in malignant thyroid tumors relative to benign nodules, in blood and tumor.

By sample fraction, this clone is medium-sized (0.01 to 0.1%). The antigen is not known. The authors' processing: A classifier for distant metastasis in papillary thyroid cancer was constructed using CDR3 differences observed across clinicopathological groups. TCRdb re-called clones via MiXCR from the PCR reads. For this entry, the V and J calls and clone size follow TCRdb and not the study's own pipeline. In the table there are roughly 18,000 clones, about 25% of which are singletons. V lost 5 bases, J lost 12 bases, and 6 bases stayed unmatched. Per the germline V gene, CDR1 is DFQATT and CDR2 is SNEGSKA (reference sequence). The CDR3 is 10 amino acids. Patients were all untreated before their thyroid surgery.

The genes are TRBV20-1 and TRBJ1-1; 7 bases map to TRBD1. This clonotype was obtained from a female donor with papillary thyroid cancer or a benign thyroid nodule (not recorded which). Some clones in this sample may be carry-over from other donors' samples. Sequencing was carried out using tumor tissue. This chain's CDR3 is CSAFDRVPFF. The CDR3 bases are TGCAGTGCTTTCGACAGGGTCCCTTTCTTT.